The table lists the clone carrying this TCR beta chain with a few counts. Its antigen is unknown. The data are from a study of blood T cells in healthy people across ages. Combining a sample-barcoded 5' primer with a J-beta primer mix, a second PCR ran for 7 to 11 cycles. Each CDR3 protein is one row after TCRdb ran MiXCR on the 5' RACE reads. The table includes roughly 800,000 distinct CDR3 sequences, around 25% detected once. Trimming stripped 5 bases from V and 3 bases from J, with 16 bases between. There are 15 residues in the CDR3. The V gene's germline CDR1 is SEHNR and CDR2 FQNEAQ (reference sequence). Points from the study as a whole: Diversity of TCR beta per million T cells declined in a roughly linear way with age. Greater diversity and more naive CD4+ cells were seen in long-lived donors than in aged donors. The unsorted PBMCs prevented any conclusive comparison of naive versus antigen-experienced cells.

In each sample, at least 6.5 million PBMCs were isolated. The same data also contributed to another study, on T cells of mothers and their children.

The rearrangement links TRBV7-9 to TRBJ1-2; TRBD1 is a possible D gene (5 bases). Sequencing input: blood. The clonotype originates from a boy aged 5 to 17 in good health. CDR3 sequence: CASSPTSSRDYGYTF. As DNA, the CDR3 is TGTGCCAGCAGCCCGACATCGAGCAGGGACTATGGCTACACCTTC.